This TCR beta chain appears in the sequencing data of a study of a mutant IDH1 vaccine in newly diagnosed glioma. Study details: Vaccine administration was initiated 4-6 weeks following radiotherapy alone, or with temozolomide cycles. Therapy received beforehand was radiotherapy, temozolomide, or both, with most patients given both.

This clone was seen only once. The target antigen is unknown. Noted time point: week 47, end of study. Topical imiquimod was applied with each vaccine dose, which held 300 ug of mutant IDH1 20-mer peptide. Libraries were prepared by immunoSEQ multiplex PCR; TCRdb keeps only in-frame clonotypes and omits some of them. Among roughly 43,000 clones listed, approximately 86% were seen once. The CDR3 has 15 residues. The germline V gene encodes CDR1 MNHNS and CDR2 SASEGT. Losses at the gene ends were 3 bases for V and 3 bases for J; bases not matched to a gene: 6. Sequencing used PBMCs, obtained from a glioma patient whose treatment included an IDH1 peptide vaccine. This receptor was taken from a man younger than 35 with glioma. Some clones in this sample may be carry-over from other donors' samples. The chain recombines TRBV6-1 with TRBJ2-7, with 9 bases lining up with TRBD1. The chain's CDR3 is CASSEIPGQGYEQYF. The CDR3 nucleotides are TGTGCCAGCAGTGAGATACCGGGACAGGGCTACGAGCAGTACTTC.